These 16 T cell receptor beta chains share one sample of origin, sequenced in a study of CD4+ T cells in melanoma. TCRdb's table, derived via immunoSEQ multiplex PCR, lists solely in-frame clones and lacks some. Altogether about 50,000 clones are present, approximately 92% being singletons, with the ten largest covering 10% to 15%. The sequencing sample was made of peripheral blood. The receptors shown here come from a human donor with melanoma.

The chain employs TRBV7-3 and TRBJ2-2; D is perhaps TRBD1 or TRBD2 (5 bases each). V gave up 4 bases and J gave up 5 bases, with 8 bases separating them. There are 13 residues in the CDR3. CDR1 is SGHTA and CDR2 is FQGTGA in the germline V gene. CDR3 in amino acids: CASSWDGTGELFF. In nucleotides, the CDR3 is TGTGCCAGCAGCTGGGACGGGACCGGGGAGCTGTTTTTT.

V and J are TRBV4-2 and TRBJ2-5, with 11 bases identical to TRBD2. CDR3 length equals 16 residues. Germline V gene sequence: CDR1 LGHNA, CDR2 YNFKEQ. The junction had 4 bases not matched to a gene; V was cut back by 1 base and J by 3 bases. CDR3 bases: TGTGCCAGCAGCCAAGTCCTAGCGGGGGGAAAAGAGACCCAGTACTTC. Amino acid sequence: CASSQVLAGGKETQYF.

V and J are TRBV5-4 and TRBJ2-3; 13 bases agree with TRBD2. The CDR3 runs 16 residues. Unmatched junction bases numbered 4, after V lost 2 bases and J lost 4 bases. Germline V gene sequence: CDR1 SGHNT, CDR2 YYREEE (reference sequence). The DNA for the CDR3 is TGTGCCAGCAGCTTCCCCGGGACTAGCGGGGCAGATACGCAGTATTTT. Translating it yields CASSFPGTSGADTQYF.

The chain links TRBV11-2 to TRBJ1-5; D uncertain. Germline assignment: CDR1 SGHAT and CDR2 FQNNGV. Trimming pared 5 bases from V and 1 base from J, leaving 12 bases between. CDR3 length: 15 amino acids. The CDR3 sequence: CASSPRGASNQPQHF. CDR3 coding DNA: TGTGCCAGCAGCCCCCGCGGAGCGAGCAATCAGCCCCAGCATTTT.

This clone was picked up a small number of times. The chain links TRBV5-6 to TRBJ2-5, with 7 bases fitting TRBD1. From germline, CDR1 is SGHDT and CDR2 YYEEEE. This CDR3 is 16 amino acids long. Trimming cost V 0 bases and J 0 bases; bases outside gene matches: 5. The CDR3 DNA reads as TGTGCCAGCAGCTTGGTAGAGACAGGGAACCAAGAGACCCAGTACTTC. It codes for CASSLVETGNQETQYF.

The rearrangement joins TRBV7-9 to TRBJ2-1; perhaps TRBD2 as D (6 bases). CDR3 size: 14 residues. The germline gives CDR1 SEHNR, CDR2 FQNEAQ (reference sequence). V lost 3 bases, J lost 3 bases, and 9 bases lay in between. CDR3 residues: CASSFRGSYNEQFF. DNA for the CDR3: TGTGCCAGCAGCTTTCGGGGGAGCTACAATGAGCAGTTCTTC.

The rearrangement joins TRBV7-2 to TRBJ2-5, with a possible D match to TRBD1 (5 bases). V was cut by 1 base and J by 7 bases, with 13 bases left in between. The CDR3 extends over 14 amino acids. Germline V gene sequence: CDR1 SGHTA, CDR2 FQGNSA. CDR3 sequence: CASSLVLTRGTQYF. The CDR3 region has the DNA TGTGCCAGCAGCTTAGTTTTAACAAGGGGGACCCAGTACTTC.

This chain uses TRBV6-6 with TRBJ2-5, with D uncertain. V shed 0 bases and J shed 2 bases, with 10 bases lying between them. Germline assignment: CDR1 MNHNY and CDR2 SVGAGI (reference sequence). The CDR3 extends over 15 amino acids. The CDR3, as DNA: TGTGCCAGCAGTTACTCTCGTGACACACAAGAGACCCAGTACTTC. It yields the protein CASSYSRDTQETQYF.

V gene TRBV11-3 combines with J gene TRBJ2-2; possibly TRBD2 for D (5 bases). In germline, CDR1 is SGHNT, CDR2 YENEEA. CDR3 length: 17 residues. The ends were cut back, 5 bases at V and 0 bases at J, with 16 bases in the middle. CDR3 sequence (DNA): TGTGCCAGCAGCCCAAGAGGGCAGGCCGCGAACACCGGGGAGCTGTTTTTT. Translated: CASSPRGQAANTGELFF.

This clone was found once. The chain recombines TRBV21-1 with TRBJ1-4; TRBD1 is taken as the D call from the table, unchecked against the DNA. TRBV21-1 is deemed a pseudogene. This CDR3 has 16 amino acids. Written as DNA, the CDR3 is TGTGCCAGCAGCAAAGAGGTCAGGGGAAAAAATGAAAAACTGTTTTTT. Translating it yields CASSKEVRGKNEKLFF.

This chain connects TRBV5-4 to TRBJ2-6; tentatively, D is TRBD1 (6 bases). Trimming cost V 3 bases and J 0 bases, with 13 bases left between them. The CDR3 has 17 amino acids. The germline gives CDR1 SGHNT, CDR2 YYREEE (reference sequence). CDR3 in amino acids: CASSYQGHSSGANVLTF. DNA for the CDR3: TGTGCCAGCAGCTATCAGGGGCACAGCTCTGGGGCCAACGTCCTGACTTTC. The full variable domain, its missing parts supplied by reference TRBV5-4 and TRBJ2-6, is ETGVTQSPTHLIKTRGQQVTLRCSSQSGHNTVSWYQQALGQGPQFIFQYYREEENGRGNFPPRFSGLQFPNYSSELNVNALELDDSALYLCASSYQGHSSGANVLTFGAGSRLTVL.

The V gene is TRBV7-6, the J gene TRBJ1-6; D is undetermined. The V gene lost 3 bases and the J gene lost 10 bases, with 10 bases spanning the gap. Germline-derived CDR1 and CDR2 are SGHVS and FNYEAQ. The CDR3 extends over 13 amino acids. Here the CDR3 reads CASSFGGQSPLHF. The CDR3 DNA sequence: TGTGCCAGCAGCTTTGGTGGTCAGTCACCCCTCCACTTT. The whole variable domain, filled in from reference TRBV7-6 and TRBJ1-6, reads GAGVSQSPRYKVTKRGQDVALRCDPISGHVSLYWYRQALGQGPEFLTYFNYEAQQDKSGLPNDRFSAERPEGSISTLTIQRTEQRDSAMYRCASSFGGQSPLHFGNGTRLTVT.

This clone was recorded once. The chain carries TRBV18 and TRBJ2-7; D is possibly TRBD1 (5 bases). V was trimmed by 4 bases and J by 7 bases, leaving 17 bases between them. Germline loops: CDR1 KGHSH, CDR2 LQKENI. CDR3 size: 14 residues. CDR3 coding DNA: TGTGCCAGCTCACAACAGGAACGAGGTAGGGAGCAGTACTTC. Translated: CASSQQERGREQYF.

The chain employs TRBV5-1 and TRBJ1-2; D is perhaps TRBD1 (6 bases). Germline assignment: CDR1 SGHRS and CDR2 YFSETQ. This CDR3 region has 15 residues. The V gene lost 4 bases and the J gene lost 4 bases, with 17 bases spanning the gap. CDR3 residues: CASSPGTLPRYGYTF. In nucleotides, the CDR3 is TGCGCCAGCAGCCCTGGGACACTGCCCCGCTATGGCTACACCTTC.

The chain is built from TRBV4-2 and TRBJ2-5, with TRBD1 matching 8 bases. Germline CDR1 reads LGHNA; CDR2 reads YNFKEQ. This CDR3 spans 19 amino acids. J lost 3 bases, V lost 2 bases, and 17 bases had no gene match. Here the CDR3 DNA reads TGTGCCAGCAGCCAACGTCCGTACAGGAACAGGGGGACGGAAGAGACCCAGTACTTC. Translation gives CASSQRPYRNRGTEETQYF.

The V gene is TRBV19, the J gene TRBJ2-1; 11 bases are shared with TRBD2. This CDR3 contains 15 residues. Unmatched junction bases numbered 5, after V lost 3 bases and J lost 7 bases. Per germline, CDR1 LNHDA and CDR2 SQIVND (reference sequence). CDR3 in amino acids: CASSISGGALNEQFF. The CDR3 bases are TGTGCCAGTAGTATTAGCGGGGGGGCTTTGAATGAGCAGTTCTTC.